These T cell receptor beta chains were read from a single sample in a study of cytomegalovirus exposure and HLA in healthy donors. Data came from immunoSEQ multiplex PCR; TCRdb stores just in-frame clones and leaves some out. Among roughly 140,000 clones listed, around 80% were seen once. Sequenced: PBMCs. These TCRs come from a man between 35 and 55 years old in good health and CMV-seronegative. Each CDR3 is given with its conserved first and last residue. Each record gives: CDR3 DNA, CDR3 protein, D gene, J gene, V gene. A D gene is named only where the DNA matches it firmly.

DNA: TGTGCCAGTTACCCCCGGGACAGAAACACCGGGGAGCTGTTTTTT; CDR3: CASYPRDRNTGELFF; D: TRBD1; J: TRBJ2-2; V: TRBV19
DNA: TGTGCCAGCATAGGCCGCAGGGGGCCCGGAAACACCATATATTTT; CDR3: CASIGRRGPGNTIYF; D: TRBD1; J: TRBJ1-3; V: TRBV2
DNA: TGTGCCAGCAGCCTTAGGGAGTACAGCAATGAGCAGTTCTTC; CDR3: CASSLREYSNEQFF; D: NA; J: TRBJ2-1; V: TRBV7-2
DNA: TGTGCCAGCAGTCCCCGTAGGGGGGGAGGTCAGCCCCAGCATTTT; CDR3: CASSPRRGGGQPQHF; D: NA; J: TRBJ1-5; V: TRBV27
DNA: TGTGCCAGCAGTCCAACAGGGGAGAAAAACATTCAGTACTTC; CDR3: CASSPTGEKNIQYF; D: TRBD1; J: TRBJ2-4; V: TRBV6-5
DNA: TGTGCCAGCAGTGAAGGGGGGACTAGTATGGAGACCCAGTACTTC; CDR3: CASSEGGTSMETQYF; D: TRBD2; J: TRBJ2-5; V: TRBV6-1
DNA: TGTGCCAGCAGTACTACAGGGGCCGGAGCCCTCCACTTT; CDR3: CASSTTGAGALHF; D: TRBD1; J: TRBJ1-6; V: TRBV2
DNA: TGCAGCGCCGTGACAGGGGAGAACACTGAAGCTTTCTTT; CDR3: CSAVTGENTEAFF; D: TRBD1; J: TRBJ1-1; V: TRBV29-1
DNA: TGTGCCAGCAGCGGGACAGGGGGGTTCGATTACGAGCAGTACTTC; CDR3: CASSGTGGFDYEQYF; D: TRBD1; J: TRBJ2-7; V: TRBV9
DNA: TGTGCCAGCAGCTCCCAAGCGGGGGGCTACACAGATACGCAGTATTTT; CDR3: CASSSQAGGYTDTQYF; D: TRBD2; J: TRBJ2-3; V: TRBV7-6
DNA: TGTGCCAGCAGCTTAACTAGCGGGGGGACCTACGAGCAGTACTTC; CDR3: CASSLTSGGTYEQYF; D: TRBD2; J: TRBJ2-7; V: TRBV7-8